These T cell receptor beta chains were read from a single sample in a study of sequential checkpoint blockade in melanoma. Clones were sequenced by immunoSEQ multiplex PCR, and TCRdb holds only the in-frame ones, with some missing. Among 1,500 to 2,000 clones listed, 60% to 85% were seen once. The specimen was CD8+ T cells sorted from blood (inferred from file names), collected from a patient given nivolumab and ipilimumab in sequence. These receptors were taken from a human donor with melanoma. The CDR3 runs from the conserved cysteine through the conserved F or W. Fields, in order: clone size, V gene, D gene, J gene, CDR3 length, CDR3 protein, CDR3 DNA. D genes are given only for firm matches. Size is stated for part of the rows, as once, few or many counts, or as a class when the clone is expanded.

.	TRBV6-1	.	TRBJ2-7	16	CASSESLFDSSYEQYF	TGTGCCAGCAGTGAATCCCTCTTCGACAGCAGCTACGAGCAGTACTTC
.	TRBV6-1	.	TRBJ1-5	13	CASSYLLPQPQHF	TGTGCCAGCAGCTACCTCCTTCCACAGCCCCAGCATTTT
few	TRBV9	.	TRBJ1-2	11	CASSTMKGYTF	TGTGCCAGCAGCACTATGAAGGGCTACACCTTC
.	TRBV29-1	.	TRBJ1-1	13	CSVEDGTKPEAFF	TGCAGCGTTGAAGACGGGACAAAACCAGAAGCTTTCTTT
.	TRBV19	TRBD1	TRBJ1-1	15	CASSIRTGGTTEAFF	TGTGCCAGTAGTATTCGGACAGGGGGCACCACTGAAGCTTTCTTT
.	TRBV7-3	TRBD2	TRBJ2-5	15	CASSQGLAGEETQYF	TGTGCCAGCAGCCAAGGACTAGCGGGGGAAGAGACCCAGTACTTC
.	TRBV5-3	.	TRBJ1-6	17	CARSPDAREGIGSPPHF	TGTGCCAGAAGCCCTGACGCACGCGAGGGTATTGGTTCACCCCCCCACTTT
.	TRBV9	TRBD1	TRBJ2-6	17	CASSGTGGLSRANVLTF	TGTGCCAGCAGCGGGACAGGGGGGCTCTCTAGGGCCAACGTCCTGACTTTC
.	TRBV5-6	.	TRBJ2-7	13	CASSHGHSYEQYF	TGTGCCAGCAGCCACGGACACTCCTACGAGCAGTACTTC
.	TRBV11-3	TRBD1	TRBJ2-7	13	CASSRGQGNEQYF	TGTGCCAGCAGCCGGGGACAGGGAAACGAGCAGTACTTC
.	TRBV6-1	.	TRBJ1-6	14	CASSEGQGNSPLHF	TGTGCCAGCAGTGAAGGGCAGGGAAATTCACCCCTCCACTTT
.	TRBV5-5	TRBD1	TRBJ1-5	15	CASSLGQGAGQPQHF	TGTGCCAGCAGCTTGGGACAGGGGGCAGGACAGCCCCAGCATTTT
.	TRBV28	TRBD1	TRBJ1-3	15	CASSPDRPSGNTIYF	TGTGCCAGCAGCCCGGACAGGCCCTCAGGAAACACCATATATTTT
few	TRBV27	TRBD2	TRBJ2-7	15	CASSPGRGVTYEQYF	TGTGCCAGCAGTCCTGGGCGGGGGGTGACCTACGAGCAGTACTTC
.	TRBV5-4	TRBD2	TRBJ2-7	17	CASSLGSRGRASYEQYF	TGTGCCAGCAGCTTGGGTTCTCGCGGGAGGGCCTCCTACGAGCAGTACTTC
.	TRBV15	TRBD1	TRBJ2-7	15	CATSTLQGSIDEQYF	TGTGCCACCAGCACTCTACAGGGGAGTATCGACGAGCAGTACTTC
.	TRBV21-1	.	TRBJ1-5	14	CASSKGGSNQPQHF	TGTGCCAGCAGCAAAGGAGGAAGCAATCAGCCCCAGCATTTT
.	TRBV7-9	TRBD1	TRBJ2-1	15	CASSWDRVKYNEQFF	TGTGCCAGCAGCTGGGACAGGGTAAAATACAATGAGCAGTTCTTC
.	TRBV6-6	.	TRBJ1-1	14	CASSDGGLNTEAFF	TGTGCCAGCTCCGACGGGGGTCTGAACACTGAAGCTTTCTTT
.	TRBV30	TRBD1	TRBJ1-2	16	CAGDTGVPLLNYGYTF	TGTGCCGGAGACACAGGGGTCCCACTACTCAACTATGGCTACACCTTC
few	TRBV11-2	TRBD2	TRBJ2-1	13	CASSLGGSGKQFF	TGTGCCAGCAGCCTGGGGGGGAGCGGTAAGCAGTTCTTC
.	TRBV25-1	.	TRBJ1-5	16	CASSELGAPDYQPQHF	TGTGCCAGCAGTGAATTGGGAGCACCCGATTATCAGCCCCAGCATTTT
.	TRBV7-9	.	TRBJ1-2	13	CASRLGQNYGYTF	TGTGCCAGCAGATTAGGACAGAACTATGGCTACACCTTC
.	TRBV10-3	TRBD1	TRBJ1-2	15	CAISEPGQGSSGYTF	TGTGCCATCAGTGAGCCCGGACAGGGTAGTAGTGGCTACACCTTC
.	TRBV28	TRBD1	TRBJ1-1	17	CASRALRGQGRRDEAFF	TGTGCCAGCAGGGCCCTTAGGGGACAGGGGAGACGAGATGAAGCTTTCTTT
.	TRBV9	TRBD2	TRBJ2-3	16	CASSVVGGGAGDTQYF	TGTGCCAGCAGCGTAGTCGGCGGGGGGGCCGGAGATACGCAGTATTTT
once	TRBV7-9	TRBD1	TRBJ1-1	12	CASRDRYTEAFF	TGTGCCAGCCGGGACAGGTACACTGAAGCTTTCTTT
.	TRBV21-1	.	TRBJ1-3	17	CASRKNVATHARNTIYF	TGTGCCAGCAGAAAAAATGTAGCTACACACGCACGAAACACCATATATTTT
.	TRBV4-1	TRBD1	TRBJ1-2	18	CASSQVIGTDPDNRGYTF	TGCGCCAGCAGCCAAGTTATCGGGACAGATCCCGACAACCGTGGCTACACCTTC
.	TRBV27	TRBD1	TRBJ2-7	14	CASSYRGPSYEQYF	TGTGCCAGCAGTTACAGGGGCCCCAGCTACGAGCAGTACTTC
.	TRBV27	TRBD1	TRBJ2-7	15	CASSLRQGRDYEQYF	TGTGCCAGCAGTTTACGACAGGGCAGGGACTACGAGCAGTACTTC
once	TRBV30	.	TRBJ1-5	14	CAWSAWQGRQPQHF	TGTGCCTGGAGTGCCTGGCAGGGAAGGCAGCCCCAGCATTTT
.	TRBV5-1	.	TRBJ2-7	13	CASSLSQAYEQYF	TGCGCCAGCAGCTTGTCACAGGCCTACGAGCAGTACTTC
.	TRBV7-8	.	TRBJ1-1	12	CASSPRDNEAFF	TGTGCCAGCAGCCCCCGAGACAACGAAGCTTTCTTT
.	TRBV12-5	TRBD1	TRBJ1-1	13	CASGPGGNTEAFF	TGTGCTAGTGGTCCAGGGGGCAACACTGAAGCTTTCTTT
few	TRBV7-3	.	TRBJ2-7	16	CASSLGLAFSSYEQYF	TGTGCCAGCAGCTTAGGGCTAGCGTTCAGCTCCTACGAGCAGTACTTC
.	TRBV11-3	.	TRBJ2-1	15	CASSLDGGIYNEQFF	TGTGCCAGCAGCTTAGACGGGGGTATCTACAATGAGCAGTTCTTC
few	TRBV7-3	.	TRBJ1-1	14	CASSSFAGATEAFF	TGTGCCAGCAGCTCTTTCGCGGGGGCTACTGAAGCTTTCTTT
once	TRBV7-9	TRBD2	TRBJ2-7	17	CASSPRTSGTSSYEQYF	TGTGCCAGCAGCCCACGGACTAGCGGGACTAGCTCCTACGAGCAGTACTTC
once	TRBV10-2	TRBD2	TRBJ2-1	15	CASSELPSGVRGQFF	TGCGCCAGCAGTGAGCTGCCTAGCGGGGTTCGGGGGCAGTTCTTC
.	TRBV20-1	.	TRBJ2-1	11	CSARWGGGQFF	TGCAGTGCTAGATGGGGGGGCGGACAGTTCTTC
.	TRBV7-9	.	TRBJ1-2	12	CASSSPNYGYTF	TGTGCCAGCAGCTCTCCCAACTATGGCTACACCTTC
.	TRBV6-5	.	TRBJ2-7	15	CASSYAPGTVHEQYF	TGTGCCAGCAGTTACGCGCCGGGAACGGTCCACGAGCAGTACTTC
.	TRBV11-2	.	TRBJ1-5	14	CASSEFAEGQPQHF	TGTGCCAGCAGCGAATTCGCGGAAGGCCAGCCCCAGCATTTT
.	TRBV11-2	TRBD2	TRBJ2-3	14	CASVGEGFTDTQYF	TGTGCCAGCGTGGGGGAGGGTTTCACAGATACGCAGTATTTT
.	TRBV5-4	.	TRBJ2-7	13	CASSLNRVYEQYF	TGTGCCAGCAGCTTGAACAGGGTATACGAGCAGTACTTC
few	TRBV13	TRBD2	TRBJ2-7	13	CASSKAGAYEQYF	TGTGCCAGCAGCAAAGCGGGAGCCTACGAGCAGTACTTC
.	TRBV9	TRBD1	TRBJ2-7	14	CASSPQDRDVEQYF	TGTGCCAGCAGCCCGCAGGACAGGGACGTCGAGCAGTACTTC
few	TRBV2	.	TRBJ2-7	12	CASLGRGDEQYF	TGTGCCTCGCTGGGCAGGGGAGACGAGCAGTACTTC
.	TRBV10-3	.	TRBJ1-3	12	CAIRGIGNTIYF	TGTGCCATCCGGGGGATTGGAAACACCATATATTTT
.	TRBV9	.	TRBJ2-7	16	CASSVNTAGGPYEQYF	TGTGCCAGCAGCGTTAACACAGCCGGGGGACCCTACGAGCAGTACTTC
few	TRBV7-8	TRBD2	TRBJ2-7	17	CASSQDETTSGGYEQYF	TGTGCCAGCAGCCAAGATGAAACCACTAGCGGGGGGTACGAGCAGTACTTC
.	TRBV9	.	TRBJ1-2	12	CASSPGNYGYTF	TGTGCCAGCAGCCCAGGAAACTATGGCTACACCTTC
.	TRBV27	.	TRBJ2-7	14	CASTELGPSGEQYF	TGTGCCAGCACCGAACTGGGGCCCTCTGGGGAGCAGTACTTC
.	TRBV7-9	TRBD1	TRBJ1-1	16	CASSLPKVQGASEAFF	TGTGCCAGCAGCTTACCCAAAGTGCAGGGGGCCTCTGAAGCTTTCTTT